This T cell receptor beta chain was documented in a study of T cell responses to AZD1222 COVID-19 vaccine. As for the study in general: Timing groups of about 4 and about 12 weeks for second doses were pooled. Study observations and caveats: Mapped onto spike, vaccine-associated CD4 TCRs spanned it and were dominant at 160-218 and 743-854. The donors showed a predominance of white British ancestry and of females, with possible underestimation of clonal diversity.

On this clone itself: What it recognizes is unknown.

Trimming stripped 6 bases from V and 3 bases from J, with 17 bases between. This CDR3 has 15 amino acids. Germline CDR1 and CDR2: MNHEY and SVGAGI. Profiling relied on immunoSEQ multiplex PCR, and the TCRdb table lists in-frame clones only, not all of them. The sample has more than 150,000 clones, roughly 90% seen once. Material: peripheral blood, obtained on day 0 of AZD1222 vaccination. The sequence derives from an adult in good health. The chain couples TRBV6-5 to TRBJ1-1, with a possible D match to TRBD1 (5 bases). The CDR3 region is CASRNLGRKDTEAFF. In nucleotides, the CDR3 is TGTGCCAGCAGAAACCTGGGACGGAAGGACACTGAAGCTTTCTTT.